These 17 T cell receptor beta chains share one sample of origin, sequenced in a study of T cell repertoires in cytomegalovirus infection. A single record per CDR3 protein comes from TCRdb applying MiXCR to the reads. Found here are 200,000 to 300,000 distinct CDR3 sequences, roughly an eighth of them singletons; the top ten hold about 1.5%. Sequencing was carried out using PBMCs. The receptors were gathered from a human donor in good health (CMV status not recorded). Some clones in this sample may be carry-over from other donors' samples.

The table lists this clonotype with many counts. CDR3 sequence reads: CASSLPTFAGRKNIQYF. DNA for the CDR3: TGTGCCAGCAGCTTACCGACGTTTGCGGGCCGCAAAAACATTCAGTACTTC. This rearrangement joins TRBV7-2 to TRBJ2-4; TRBD2 is a possible D gene (5 bases). CDR3 length: 17 residues. The germline V gene encodes CDR1 SGHTA and CDR2 FQGNSA. With 2 bases removed from V and 3 bases from J, the gap between germline ends came to 17 bases.

This clonotype was detected ten times or more. The chain uses TRBV7-2 and TRBJ1-1, with D tentatively TRBD1 (5 bases). Germline values: CDR1 SGHTA, CDR2 FQGNSA. The CDR3 loop spans 11 amino acids. V was trimmed by 3 bases and J by 8 bases, leaving 7 bases between them. CDR3 in DNA: TGTGCCAGCAGCTTGGGGGGGGAAGCTTTCTTT. Protein: CASSLGGEAFF.

V gene TRBV5-1 combines with J gene TRBJ1-4, with no clear D. This CDR3 is 17 amino acids long. CDR1 is SGHRS and CDR2 is YFSETQ in the germline V gene. Trimming pared 2 bases from V and 5 bases from J, leaving 19 bases between. The CDR3 reads CASSFGRTVANNEKLFF. CDR3 sequence (DNA): TGCGCCAGCAGCTTCGGGAGGACCGTGGCCAACAATGAAAAACTGTTTTTT.

In its sample, this clonotype was seen many times. This chain joins TRBV7-2 and TRBJ2-1; 10 bases fit TRBD1. J lost 6 bases, V lost 4 bases, and 12 bases had no gene match. The germline gives CDR1 SGHTA, CDR2 FQGNSA. The CDR3 contains 17 residues. CDR3 protein: CASSSVFSGTGVNEQFF. The CDR3 DNA reads TGTGCCAGCAGCTCGGTTTTCTCCGGGACAGGGGTCAATGAGCAGTTCTTC.

The table lists this clonotype with a few counts. V usage is TRBV6-2 or TRBV6-3 and J usage is TRBJ1-5; 9 positions agree with TRBD1. The ends lost 6 bases at V and 5 bases at J; junction bases unmatched: 5. The CDR3 loop spans 14 amino acids. Germline CDR1 MNHEY, CDR2 SVGEGT. The CDR3 DNA reads as TGTGCCAGCAGATCGACAGGGGGGGATCAGCCCCAGCATTTT. It translates to CASRSTGGDQPQHF.

This clonotype was found many times. The chain employs TRBV27 and TRBJ1-5; D possibly corresponds to TRBD1 (5 bases). The CDR3 runs 15 residues. Germline V gene sequence: CDR1 MNHEY, CDR2 SMNVEV (reference sequence). Trimming stripped 4 bases from V and 10 bases from J, with 20 bases between. The CDR3 bases are TGTGCCAGCAGTTCCCGGACCGCCCCAGGGAATCCCCAGCATTTT. Its protein product is CASSSRTAPGNPQHF.

This clonotype was recorded at least ten times. The rearrangement links TRBV6-5 to TRBJ1-2, with TRBD1 as a possible D gene (6 bases). V was pared by 2 bases and J by 6 bases, with 22 bases between. CDR1 is MNHEY and CDR2 is SVGAGI in the germline V gene. This CDR3 has 17 amino acids. The CDR3: CASSYPGVVGSLNGYTF. The CDR3 region has the DNA TGTGCCAGCAGTTACCCAGGGGTGGTAGGGAGCTTGAATGGCTACACCTTC.

In nucleotides, the CDR3 is TGTGCCAGCAGCTTGGCGGGGACAGGGGGCTTTAGCTCCTACGAGCAGTACTTC. Its translation is CASSLAGTGGFSSYEQYF. The V and J genes are TRBV5-5 and TRBJ2-7; TRBD1 agrees at 12 bases. V was pared by 0 bases and J by 0 bases, with 7 bases of the junction left unmatched. The CDR3 is 18 residues long. Germline V gives CDR1 SGHKS, CDR2 YYEKEE (reference sequence).

This clonotype was observed a handful of times. The chain recombines TRBV12-3 or TRBV12-4 with TRBJ1-2; D might be TRBD1 (5 bases). Trimming removed 6 bases at V and 6 bases at J, with 14 bases between. This CDR3 has 13 residues. CDR3 sequence: CASSLGADNGYTF. CDR3 DNA sequence: TGTGCCAGCAGCCTAGGGGCAGATAATGGCTACACCTTC.

This clonotype was recorded many times. The V call is TRBV6-2 or TRBV6-3, the J call TRBJ2-7; 8 positions match TRBD2. Losses at the gene ends were 2 bases for V and 0 bases for J; bases not matched to a gene: 9. CDR1 and CDR2 (germline): MNHEY, SVGEGT. The CDR3 consists of 17 residues. The CDR3 loop is CASSYAQPGGLSYEQYF. Here the CDR3 DNA reads TGTGCCAGCAGTTACGCCCAACCGGGGGGGCTCTCCTACGAGCAGTACTTC.

This clonotype came up a few times. The V and J genes are TRBV28 and TRBJ1-5; no clear D. The CDR3 is 14 residues long. V gave up 7 bases and J gave up 4 bases, with 14 bases separating them. The germline CDR1 and CDR2 sequences are MDHEN and SYDVKM. The CDR3 sequence: CASTLEPENQPQHF. In nucleotides, the CDR3 is TGTGCCAGCACCCTGGAACCGGAAAATCAGCCCCAGCATTTT.

The V gene is TRBV5-1, the J gene TRBJ2-1; the match to TRBD2 covers 13 bases. V lost 1 base and J lost 8; bases outside the gene matches: 9. The germline gives CDR1 SGHRS, CDR2 YFSETQ. This CDR3 is built from 17 residues. The DNA of the CDR3 is TGCGCCAGCAGCTTGACGGTTGGACTAGCGGGAGCCGATGAGCAGTTCTTC. The encoded protein is CASSLTVGLAGADEQFF.

This clonotype came up many times. V and J are TRBV28 and TRBJ2-2; D is unclear. CDR3 length equals 13 residues. Germline assignment: CDR1 MDHEN and CDR2 SYDVKM. The V end was cut by 2 bases, the J end by 5 bases, with 6 bases between. In nucleotides, the CDR3 is TGTGCCAGCAGTTTACCAGCTACCGGGGAGCTGTTTTTT. Encoded protein: CASSLPATGELFF.

This clonotype was counted at least ten times. The chain carries TRBV7-3 and TRBJ2-7, with D possibly called TRBD1 or TRBD2 (5 bases each). The CDR3 sequence is 13 residues long. Germline CDR1 SGHTA, CDR2 FQGTGA. With 2 bases removed from V and 6 bases from J, the gap between germline ends came to 11 bases. CDR3 sequence (DNA): TGTGCCAGCAGCTTATTCCTAGGGACCGAGCAGTACTTC. Translated, it gives CASSLFLGTEQYF. Combining the CDR3 with reference TRBV7-3 and TRBJ2-7 gives the whole variable domain GAGVSQTPSNKVTEKGKYVELRCDPISGHTALYWYRQSLGQGPEFLIYFQGTGAADDSGLPNDRFFAVRPEGSVSTLKIQRTERGDSAVYLCASSLFLGTEQYFGPGTRLTVT.

This clonotype was seen ten or more times. The chain has TRBV6-1 and TRBJ2-7; D may be TRBD1 or TRBD2 (6 bases each). V lost 10 bases and J lost 5, with 12 bases in between. The CDR3 covers 11 residues. The germline gives CDR1 MNHNS, CDR2 SASEGT. CDR3 coding DNA: TGTGCCACCAAGGGGGAGGACGAGCAGTACTTC. This encodes CATKGEDEQYF.

In this sample, this clonotype turned up a few times. The chain links TRBV6-2 or TRBV6-3 to TRBJ2-2, with D possibly being TRBD2 (6 bases). V lost 8 bases and J lost 7, with 14 bases in between. Germline V CDR1 and CDR2: MNHEY, SVGEGT. The length of the CDR3 is 13 residues. The CDR3 here is CASDKLAGGELFF. CDR3 DNA sequence: TGTGCCAGCGACAAACTAGCAGGCGGGGAGCTGTTTTTT.

Ten or more counts support this clonotype. The gene calls are TRBV19 and TRBJ2-1, with 11 bases fitting TRBD2. Germline CDR1 LNHDA, CDR2 SQIVND (reference sequence). The CDR3 runs 19 residues. Losses at the gene ends were 3 bases for V and 3 bases for J; bases not matched to a gene: 13. Here the CDR3 reads CASSISESSSGGNYNEQFF. Written as DNA, the CDR3 is TGTGCCAGTAGTATTTCGGAATCATCTAGCGGGGGGAACTACAATGAGCAGTTCTTC. Together with reference TRBV19 and TRBJ2-1, the CDR3 gives the full variable domain: DGGITQSPKYLFRKEGQNVTLSCEQNLNHDAMYWYRQDPGQGLRLIYYSQIVNDFQKGDIAEGYSVSREKKESFPLTVTSAQKNPTAFYLCASSISESSSGGNYNEQFFGPGTRLTVL.